The present T cell receptor beta chain was sequenced within a study of blood T cell repertoires in COVID-19. Study-level information: Spain, Italy and the United States supplied samples that represented acute and convalescent COVID-19. In each case, the material was cDNA or gDNA derived from T cells, B-cell-depleted T cells, or PBMCs.

CDR3 length: 15 amino acids. V shed 7 bases and J shed 5 bases, with 15 bases lying between them. Germline V CDR1 and CDR2: MNHNY, SVGAGI (reference sequence). In the study's own analysis: By means of reference gene primer amplification, nucleated cell counts were estimated. This table comes from immunoSEQ multiplex PCR, and its TCRdb copy is limited to in-frame clones, with some not included. From that table come the V and J calls and clone size; the DNA was used to work out D and trimming. Among approximately 110,000 clones listed, 70% to 90% were seen once. Sequencing used peripheral blood. This sequence was found in a human donor in a cohort sampled during active COVID-19. The J gene is TRBJ1-6, the V gene TRBV6-6; tentatively, D is TRBD1 (5 bases). CDR3 nucleotides: TGTGCCAGCATCATACACCCGGGGGATAATTCACCCCTCCACTTT. Protein sequence: CASIIHPGDNSPLHF.